The entry that follows covers one TCR beta chain sequence. Trimming removed 1 base from V and 0 bases from J, with 10 bases in between. Germline-derived CDR1 and CDR2 are DFQATT and SNEGSKA (reference sequence). The CDR3 consists of 15 residues. The data stem from a study of T-cell reconstitution after alpha-beta-depleted transplantation in children. Unique molecular identifiers featured in how the TCRbeta library was prepared. One entry per CDR3 protein, called by TCRdb with MiXCR from the PCR reads. The sample consists of around 800,000 distinct CDR3 sequences, about 15% of them appearing once. This TCR derives from a male patient between 10 and 17 years old who had a stem cell transplant for acute lymphoblastic leukemia, so the T cells may come from the graft donor. The gene calls are TRBV20-1 and TRBJ2-1; D remains unclear. The sequences come from PBMCs, mostly from graft donor cells, collected 360 days after TCRalphabeta/CD19-depleted stem cell transplant. The CDR3 DNA follows: TGCAGTGCTAGAGGCGACCTAAGCTCCTACAATGAGCAGTTCTTC. It specifies CSARGDLSSYNEQFF.